This record looks at one TCR beta chain sequence and its context. The germline V and J ends were trimmed by 2 bases and 1 base, with 9 bases remaining between them. CDR1 SGHRS and CDR2 YFSETQ come from the germline V gene. This CDR3 has 14 amino acids. TCRdb's table, derived via immunoSEQ multiplex PCR, lists solely in-frame clones and lacks some. The sample shows over 50,000 clones, 88% of them seen only once. The data were taken from a study of T cell changes during pregnancy in multiple sclerosis. This rearrangement joins TRBV5-1 to TRBJ1-1; tentative D call: TRBD1 (6 bases). The material sequenced was peripheral blood, taken in the first trimester of pregnancy. The sequence was obtained from a female donor with multiple sclerosis, enrolled in a pregnancy study. CDR3 sequence (DNA): TGCGCCAGCAGCTTAACAGGGAGGAACACTGAAGCTTTCTTT. This translates into CASSLTGRNTEAFF.